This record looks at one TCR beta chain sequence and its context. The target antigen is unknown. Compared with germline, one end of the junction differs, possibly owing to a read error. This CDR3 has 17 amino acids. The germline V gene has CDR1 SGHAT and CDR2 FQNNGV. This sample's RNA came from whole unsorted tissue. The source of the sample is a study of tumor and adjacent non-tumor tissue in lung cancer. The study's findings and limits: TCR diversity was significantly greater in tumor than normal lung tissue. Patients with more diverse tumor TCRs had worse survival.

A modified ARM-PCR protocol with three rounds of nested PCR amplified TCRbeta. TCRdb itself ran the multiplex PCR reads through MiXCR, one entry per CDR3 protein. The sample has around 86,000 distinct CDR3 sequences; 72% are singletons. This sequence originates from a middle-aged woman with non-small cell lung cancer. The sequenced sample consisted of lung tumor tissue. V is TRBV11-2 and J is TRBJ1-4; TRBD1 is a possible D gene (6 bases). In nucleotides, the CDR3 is TGTGCCAGCAACTCGATCAGCAGGGGTTCTGGTAGTGAAAAACCGTTTTTT. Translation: CASNSISRGSGSEKPFF.